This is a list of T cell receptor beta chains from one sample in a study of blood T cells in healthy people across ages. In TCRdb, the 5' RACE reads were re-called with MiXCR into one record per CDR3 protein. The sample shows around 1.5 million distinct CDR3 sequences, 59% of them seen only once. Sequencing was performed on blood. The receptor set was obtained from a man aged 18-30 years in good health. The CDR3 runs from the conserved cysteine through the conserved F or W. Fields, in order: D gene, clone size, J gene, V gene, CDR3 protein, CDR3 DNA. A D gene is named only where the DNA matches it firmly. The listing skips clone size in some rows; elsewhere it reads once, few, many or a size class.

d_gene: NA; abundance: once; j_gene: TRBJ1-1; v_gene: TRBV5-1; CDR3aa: CASSRFLTGGGTEAFF; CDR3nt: TGCGCCAGCAGCCGTTTCCTGACAGGAGGGGGCACTGAAGCTTTCTTT
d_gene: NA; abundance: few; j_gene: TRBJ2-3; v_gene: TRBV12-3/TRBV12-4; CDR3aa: CASSFTGTPWDTQYF; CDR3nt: TGTGCCAGCAGTTTCACCGGGACTCCTTGGGATACGCAGTATTTT
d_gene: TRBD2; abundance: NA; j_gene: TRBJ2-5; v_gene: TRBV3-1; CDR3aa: CASSLTAGGQETQYF; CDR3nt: TGTGCCAGCAGCCTCACAGCGGGGGGACAAGAGACCCAGTACTTC
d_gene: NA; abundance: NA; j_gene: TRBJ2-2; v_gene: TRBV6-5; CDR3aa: CASSIKWVGELFF; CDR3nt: TGTGCCAGCAGTATTAAGTGGGTCGGGGAGCTGTTTTTT
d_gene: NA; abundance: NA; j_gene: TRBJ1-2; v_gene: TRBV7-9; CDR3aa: CASSSDRSGYTF; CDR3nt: TGTGCCAGCAGCTCAGACAGGAGTGGCTACACCTTC
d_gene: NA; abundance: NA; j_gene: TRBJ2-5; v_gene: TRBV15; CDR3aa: CATSRAPTDNEQYF; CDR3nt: TGTGCCACCAGCAGAGCGCCGACCGACAATGAGCAGTACTTC
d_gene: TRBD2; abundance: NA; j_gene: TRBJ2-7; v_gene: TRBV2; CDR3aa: CARASLLAGGESSYEQYF; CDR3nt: TGTGCCCGCGCTAGTTTGCTAGCGGGGGGCGAAAGCTCCTACGAGCAGTACTTC
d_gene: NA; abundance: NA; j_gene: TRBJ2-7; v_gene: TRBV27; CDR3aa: CASSLGALPNYEQYF; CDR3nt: TGTGCCAGCAGTTTAGGGGCCCTACCTAACTACGAGCAGTACTTC
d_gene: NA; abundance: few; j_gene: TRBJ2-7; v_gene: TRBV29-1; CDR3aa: CSVEDFGYEQYF; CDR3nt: TGCAGCGTTGAAGATTTCGGCTACGAGCAGTACTTC
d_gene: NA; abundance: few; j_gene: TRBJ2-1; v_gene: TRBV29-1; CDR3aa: CSVVLEEQFF; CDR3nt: TGCAGCGTTGTCTTAGAGGAGCAGTTCTTC
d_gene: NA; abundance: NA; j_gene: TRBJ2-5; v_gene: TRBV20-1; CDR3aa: CSALLEGQYF; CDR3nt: TGCAGTGCTCTTCTGGAGGGGCAGTACTTC